The present T cell receptor beta chain was sequenced within a study of T cell responses to AZD1222 COVID-19 vaccine. Libraries were prepared by immunoSEQ multiplex PCR; TCRdb keeps only in-frame clonotypes and omits some of them. Of some 55,000 clones in the sample, about 89% were seen once. The CDR3 loop spans 13 amino acids. With 2 bases clipped from V and 11 bases from J, the junction kept 2 bases outside the gene matches. From germline, CDR1 is LGHDT and CDR2 YNNKEL (reference sequence). The sequence derives from an adult in good health. The gene calls are TRBV3-1 (or the pseudogene TRBV3-2) and TRBJ2-1, with 11 bases aligning to TRBD2. The material sequenced was peripheral blood, taken on day 0 of AZD1222 vaccination. CDR3 in DNA: TGTGCCAGCAGCCAACCTAGCGGGAGGCAGCAGTTCTTC. It is translated as CASSQPSGRQQFF.